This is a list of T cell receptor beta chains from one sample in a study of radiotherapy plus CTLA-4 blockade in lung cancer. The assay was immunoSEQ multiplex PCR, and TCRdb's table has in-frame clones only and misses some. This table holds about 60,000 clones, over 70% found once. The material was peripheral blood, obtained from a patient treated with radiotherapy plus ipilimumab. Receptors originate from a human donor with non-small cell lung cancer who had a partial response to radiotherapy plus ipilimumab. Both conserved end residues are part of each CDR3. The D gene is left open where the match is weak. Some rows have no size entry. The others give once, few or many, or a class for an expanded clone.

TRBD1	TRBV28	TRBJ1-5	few	TGTGCCAGCATCCCAGGGGGCGGCAATCAGCCCCAGCATTTT	CASIPGGGNQPQHF
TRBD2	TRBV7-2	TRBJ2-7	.	TGTGCCAGCAGCTGGGGGCTAGCGGGGGCGATGAGGGAGCAGTACTTC	CASSWGLAGAMREQYF
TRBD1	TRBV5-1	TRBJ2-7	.	TGCGCCAGCAGCCCAGGGGACAGTTATTACGAGCAGTACTTC	CASSPGDSYYEQYF
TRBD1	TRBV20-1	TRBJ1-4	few	TGCAGTGCTCCGGACAGGCGGAGACTGTTTTTT	CSAPDRRRLFF
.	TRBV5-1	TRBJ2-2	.	TGCGCCAGCAGGGGAACAGGGATGAGCACCGGGGAGCTGTTTTTT	CASRGTGMSTGELFF
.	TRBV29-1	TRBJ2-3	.	TGCAGCGTCCCGAGGGCAGATACGCAGTATTTT	CSVPRADTQYF
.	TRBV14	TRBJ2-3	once	TGTGCCAGCAGCCAAGTCGTAGTTTACGAGGGGGCGCAGTATTTT	CASSQVVVYEGAQYF
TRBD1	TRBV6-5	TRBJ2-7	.	TGTGCCAGCAAACCGGGACAGGGGTCCTACGAGCAGTACTTC	CASKPGQGSYEQYF
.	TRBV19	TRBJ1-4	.	TGTGCCAGTAGTATGCCCGGGGTCAGGGAAAAACTGTTTTTT	CASSMPGVREKLFF
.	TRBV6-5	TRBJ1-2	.	TGTGCCAGCAGTTATCTCACAGACCTTGGCTATGGCTACACCTTC	CASSYLTDLGYGYTF
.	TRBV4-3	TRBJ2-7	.	TGCGCCAGCAGCCAAGAAATGTCCGGGGGCTACGAGCAGTACTTC	CASSQEMSGGYEQYF
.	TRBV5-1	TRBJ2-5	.	TGCGCCAGCAGCTTGGCCCTGGCAGAAGAGACCCAGTACTTC	CASSLALAEETQYF
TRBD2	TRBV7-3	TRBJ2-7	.	TGTGCCAGCAGCCGCGGTGGGGCCGGGGGGAAAGTCGAGCAGTACTTC	CASSRGGAGGKVEQYF
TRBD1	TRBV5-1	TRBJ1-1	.	TGCGCCAGCAGCTCAACAGGGGTCACTGAAGCTTTCTTT	CASSSTGVTEAFF
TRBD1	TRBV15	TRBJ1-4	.	TGTGCCACCAGCAGAGATCAACAGGGGGATGAAAAACTGTTTTTT	CATSRDQQGDEKLFF
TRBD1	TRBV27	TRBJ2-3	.	TGTGCCAGCAGCCGTGCAGGGGGCGCTGGCCCAGATACGCAGTATTTT	CASSRAGGAGPDTQYF
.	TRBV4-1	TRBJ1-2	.	TGCGCCAGCAGCCCCCGGGAGGTGGAGCTCTATGGCTACACCTTC	CASSPREVELYGYTF
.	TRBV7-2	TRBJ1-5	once	TGTGCCAGCAGCTTAATCCCTCTGGGGGGATCTCAGCCCCAGCATTTT	CASSLIPLGGSQPQHF
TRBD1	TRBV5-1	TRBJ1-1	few	TGCGCCAGCACGGTGACAGGGGCCACTGAAGCTTTCTTT	CASTVTGATEAFF
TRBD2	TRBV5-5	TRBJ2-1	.	TGTGCCAGCAGCTTGGCCGGGGCTAGCGGGGGTGATGAGCAGTTCTTC	CASSLAGASGGDEQFF
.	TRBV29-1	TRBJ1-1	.	TGCAGCGTTGGGAGGGCCGGCGACCCTGAAGCTTTCTTT	CSVGRAGDPEAFF
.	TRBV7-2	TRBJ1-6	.	TGTGCCAGCAGCGAAGACAGGAACAATAATTCACCCCTCCACTTT	CASSEDRNNNSPLHF
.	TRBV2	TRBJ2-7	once	TGTGCCAGCAGTGATAACGGACAATCCTACGAGCAGTACTTC	CASSDNGQSYEQYF